This T cell receptor (beta chain) appears in the sequencing data of a study of T cell repertoires in aging, cancer and after chemotherapy. Germline V gives CDR1 LGHNA, CDR2 YSLEER. There are 13 residues in the CDR3. V was shortened by 1 base and J by 8 bases, with 8 bases between the two germline ends. Peripheral blood genomic DNA, not sorted cells or RNA, was the template. Rearranged V-D-J TRB sequences were amplified with a mixed TRB-A/B primer pool. TCRdb redid the calling of the multiplex PCR reads with MiXCR, one entry per CDR3 protein. The data contain approximately 2,500 distinct CDR3 sequences, 49% of them singletons.

Sequenced input: blood. This receptor was taken from a human donor with a blood cancer. The V call is TRBV4-3, the J call TRBJ1-4; possibly TRBD1 for D (5 bases). CDR3 in amino acids: CASSQGGEEKLFF. CDR3 nucleotide sequence: TGCGCCAGCAGCCAAGGAGGGGAGGAAAAACTGTTTTTT.